This T cell receptor (beta chain) is drawn from a study of monozygotic twins with inflammatory bowel disease. Study conclusions and caveats: Relative to healthy twins, IBD patients had fewer clonotypes in common with others, a gap that was especially apparent with disease activity.

Remarks on this clonotype: Its antigen is unidentified.

Template switching introduced UMIs that contain a 6-nucleotide sample barcode. TCRdb processed the 5' RACE reads again and assigns one entry to each CDR3 protein, with no DNA. The table counts more than 350,000 distinct CDR3 sequences; 2% to 3% lies in the top ten. The length of the CDR3 is 11 residues. Germline V gene lookup returns CDR1 SQVTM and CDR2 ANQGSEA. What was sequenced was blood. The clonotype was recovered from a human donor with ulcerative colitis or Crohn's disease, or a healthy co-twin of an affected twin (not recorded which). This chain connects TRBV29-1 to TRBJ2-3. Here the CDR3 reads CSVEAADTQYF.